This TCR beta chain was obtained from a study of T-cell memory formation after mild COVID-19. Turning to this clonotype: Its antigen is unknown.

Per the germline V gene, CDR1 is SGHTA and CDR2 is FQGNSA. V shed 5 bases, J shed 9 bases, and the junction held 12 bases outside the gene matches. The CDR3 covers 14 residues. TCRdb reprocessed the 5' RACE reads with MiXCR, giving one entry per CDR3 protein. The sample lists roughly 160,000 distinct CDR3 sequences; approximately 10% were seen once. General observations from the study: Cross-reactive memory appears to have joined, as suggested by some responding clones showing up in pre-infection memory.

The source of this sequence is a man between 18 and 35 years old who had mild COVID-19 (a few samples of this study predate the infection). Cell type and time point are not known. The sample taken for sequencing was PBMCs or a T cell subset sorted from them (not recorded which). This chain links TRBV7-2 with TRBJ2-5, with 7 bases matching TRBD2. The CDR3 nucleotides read TGTGCCAGCAGCCCGACTAGCCCCTCGGGAGCCCAGTACTTC. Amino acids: CASSPTSPSGAQYF.